The 17 T cell receptor beta chains listed next were all sequenced from one sample in a study of radiotherapy plus CTLA-4 blockade in lung cancer. Sequencing was performed with immunoSEQ multiplex PCR; in TCRdb, only in-frame clones are kept and a portion is missing. The profile shows 56,000 or so clones, 70% to 80% of them singletons. Sequencing used peripheral blood, obtained from a patient treated with radiotherapy plus ipilimumab. The source of these receptors is a human donor with non-small cell lung cancer who had a complete response to radiotherapy plus ipilimumab.

This chain connects TRBV9 to TRBJ2-5, with TRBD1 matching 7 bases. The CDR3 is made up of 14 amino acids. Germline CDR1 reads SGDLS; CDR2 reads YYNGEE. V was clipped by 4 bases and J by 2 bases; unmatched bases: 5. The CDR3 here is CASSLGQTQETQYF. In DNA, the CDR3 is TGTGCCAGCAGCTTGGGACAGACACAAGAGACCCAGTACTTC.

The CDR3: CASSSLGGGGQEQFF. The DNA for the CDR3 is TGTGCCAGCAGTTCCTTGGGGGGGGGTGGACAAGAGCAGTTCTTC. This chain uses TRBV6-5 with TRBJ2-1; TRBD2 aligns across 7 bases. Per the germline V gene, CDR1 is MNHEY and CDR2 is SVGAGI. This CDR3 has 15 amino acids. The V and J ends lost 4 bases and 10 bases, in that order; junction bases with no gene match: 13.

The chain links TRBV5-1 to TRBJ1-2; perhaps TRBD1 as D (5 bases). Trimming pared 0 bases from V and 8 bases from J, leaving 8 bases between. Germline assignment: CDR1 SGHRS and CDR2 YFSETQ. The CDR3 is 12 residues long. CDR3 in DNA: TGCGCCAGCAGCTTGGGTACAGGCGGCTACACCTTC. Protein product: CASSLGTGGYTF.

This chain joins TRBV5-6 and TRBJ2-6, with D maybe TRBD1 (5 bases). Germline values: CDR1 SGHDT, CDR2 YYEEEE. There are 16 residues in the CDR3. Trimming cost V 1 base and J 2 bases, with 10 bases left between them. The CDR3 loop is CASSLPRVAGANVLTF. CDR3 DNA: TGTGCCAGCAGCTTGCCCAGGGTGGCTGGGGCCAACGTCCTGACTTTC.

V usage is TRBV7-9 and J usage is TRBJ1-2; 7 bases fit TRBD1. Trimming cost V 3 bases and J 5 bases; bases outside gene matches: 9. The CDR3 length is 15 residues. Germline V gene sequence: CDR1 SEHNR, CDR2 FQNEAQ (reference sequence). CDR3 DNA sequence: TGTGCCAGCAGCTTTAAGACAGGGCTCTTATATGGCTACACCTTC. Its protein is CASSFKTGLLYGYTF.

The genes are TRBV9 and TRBJ1-1; D is unresolved. The germline CDR1 and CDR2 sequences are SGDLS and YYNGEE. Trimming took 4 bases from V and 2 from J, leaving 15 bases between them. The CDR3 has 15 residues. DNA for the CDR3: TGTGCCAGCAGCCCCCGAGGGTCCCAAAACACTGAAGCTTTCTTT. Its protein product is CASSPRGSQNTEAFF.

The gene calls are TRBV7-2 and TRBJ1-1; possible D gene TRBD1, 6 bases. The V gene lost 5 bases and the J gene lost 4 bases, with 17 bases spanning the gap. Germline CDR1 reads SGHTA; CDR2 reads FQGNSA. The CDR3 has 15 amino acids. This CDR3 is CASSTPPGVGTEAFF. The CDR3 DNA follows: TGTGCCAGCAGCACCCCCCCAGGGGTGGGCACTGAAGCTTTCTTT.

The rearrangement joins TRBV11-2 to TRBJ2-5; no firm D call. In germline, CDR1 is SGHAT, CDR2 FQNNGV. The length of the CDR3 is 15 residues. Trimming took 1 base from V and 0 from J, leaving 9 bases between them. CDR3 coding DNA: TGTGCCAGCAGCTTAGGTCTGAGCAACCAAGAGACCCAGTACTTC. Its protein is CASSLGLSNQETQYF.

The V gene is TRBV10-1, the J gene TRBJ2-5; TRBD1 is a possible D gene (5 bases). Germline V gives CDR1 WNHNN, CDR2 SYGVQD (reference sequence). CDR3 size: 13 residues. V lost 6 bases and J lost 2, with 10 bases in between. CDR3 bases: TGCGCCAGCAGCGGCAGGGCACAAGAGACCCAGTACTTC. Translated: CASSGRAQETQYF.

This clone has just one count. The V gene is TRBV19, the J gene TRBJ2-1; TRBD2 matches at 13 bases. Germline V gene sequence: CDR1 LNHDA, CDR2 SQIVND (reference sequence). J lost 4 bases, V lost 7 bases, and 7 bases had no gene match. The length of the CDR3 is 16 residues. The CDR3 is CASTPRGLAGYNEQFF. The CDR3, as DNA: TGTGCCAGTACCCCCAGGGGACTAGCGGGATACAATGAGCAGTTCTTC. Based on the CDR3 plus reference TRBV19 and TRBJ2-1, the full variable domain is DGGITQSPKYLFRKEGQNVTLSCEQNLNHDAMYWYRQDPGQGLRLIYYSQIVNDFQKGDIAEGYSVSREKKESFPLTVTSAQKNPTAFYLCASTPRGLAGYNEQFFGPGTRLTVL.

CDR3 sequence reads: CASSRTRDRVNEKLFF. In DNA form, the CDR3 reads TGCGCCAGCAGCCGCACGCGGGACAGGGTAAATGAAAAACTGTTTTTT. This chain uses TRBV5-1 with TRBJ1-4; 9 bases fit TRBD1. Per the germline V gene, CDR1 is SGHRS and CDR2 is YFSETQ. The trim removed 4 bases at V and 5 bases at J, leaving 9 bases unmatched. This CDR3 contains 16 residues.

The genes are TRBV30 and TRBJ2-5; D may be TRBD1 (6 bases). The CDR3 has 14 residues. Germline CDR1 and CDR2: GTSNPN and SVGIG (reference sequence). Trimming removed 0 bases at V and 4 bases at J, with 12 bases between. The CDR3 DNA sequence: TGTGCCTGGAGTGTCAGGGGAATCAGAGAGACCCAGTACTTC. It encodes CAWSVRGIRETQYF.

The gene calls are TRBV30 and TRBJ2-6; tentative D call: TRBD1 (5 bases). There are 15 residues in the CDR3. Trimming shortened V by 4 bases and J by 1 base, and 11 bases separated the two germline ends. The germline CDR1 and CDR2 sequences are GTSNPN and SVGIG (reference sequence). CDR3 residues: CAWTKGKSGANVLTF. The CDR3 nucleotides are TGTGCCTGGACCAAGGGGAAGTCTGGGGCCAACGTCCTGACTTTC.

This chain uses TRBV7-9 with TRBJ1-2, with 9 bases identical to TRBD1. The CDR3 is 15 residues long. With 5 bases clipped from V and 7 bases from J, the junction kept 11 bases outside the gene matches. In germline, CDR1 is SEHNR, CDR2 FQNEAQ (reference sequence). The DNA of the CDR3 is TGTGCCAGCAGCCCACCAGGACAGGGGTTCGGTGGCTACACCTTC. It is translated as CASSPPGQGFGGYTF. Supplemented by reference TRBV7-9 and TRBJ1-2, the full variable domain reads DTGVSQNPRHKITKRGQNVTFRCDPISEHNRLYWYRQTLGQGPEFLTYFQNEAQLEKSRLLSDRFSAERPKGSFSTLEIQRTEQGDSAMYLCASSPPGQGFGGYTFGSGTRLTVV.

The chain couples TRBV4-1 to TRBJ2-7; D is ambiguous. The CDR3 consists of 14 residues. V was clipped by 0 bases and J by 3 bases, with 9 bases between them. CDR1 MGHRA and CDR2 YSYEKL come from the germline V gene. The CDR3 region has the DNA TGCGCCAGCAGCCAAGATGTTAACAGCTACGAGCAGTACTTC. This codes for CASSQDVNSYEQYF.

The V call is TRBV5-6, the J call TRBJ2-5; TRBD1 aligns across 7 bases. TRBJ2-7 explains the end of the DNA better; the J call may be wrong. CDR1 is SGHDT and CDR2 is YYEEEE in the germline V gene. The CDR3 extends over 14 amino acids. CDR3 sequence: CASSDTGQAYEQYF. CDR3 DNA: TGTGCCAGCAGCGACACCGGACAGGCCTACGAGCAGTACTTC.

This sequence joins TRBV18 and TRBJ2-1; 8 bases are a match to TRBD2. The CDR3 covers 13 residues. Unmatched junction bases numbered 0, after V lost 2 bases and J lost 6 bases. CDR1 is KGHSH, CDR2 LQKENI, per germline. The CDR3 nucleotides are TGTGCCAGCTCACCAGCGGGGGGCAATGAGCAGTTCTTC. Its protein is CASSPAGGNEQFF.